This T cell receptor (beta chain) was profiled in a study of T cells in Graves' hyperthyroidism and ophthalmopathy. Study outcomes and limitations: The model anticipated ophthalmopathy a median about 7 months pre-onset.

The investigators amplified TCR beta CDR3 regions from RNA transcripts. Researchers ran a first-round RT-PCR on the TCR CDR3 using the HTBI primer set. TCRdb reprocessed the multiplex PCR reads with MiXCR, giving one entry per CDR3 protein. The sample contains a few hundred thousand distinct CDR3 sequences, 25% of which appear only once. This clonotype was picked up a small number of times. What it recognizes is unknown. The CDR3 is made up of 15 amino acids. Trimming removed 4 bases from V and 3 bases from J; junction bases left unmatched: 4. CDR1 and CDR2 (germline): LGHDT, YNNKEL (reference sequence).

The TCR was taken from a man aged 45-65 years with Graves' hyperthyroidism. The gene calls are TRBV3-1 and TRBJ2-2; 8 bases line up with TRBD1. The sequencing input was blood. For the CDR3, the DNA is TGTGCCAGCAGCCCCGCGGACAGGGACACCGGGGAGCTGTTTTTT. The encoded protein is CASSPADRDTGELFF.